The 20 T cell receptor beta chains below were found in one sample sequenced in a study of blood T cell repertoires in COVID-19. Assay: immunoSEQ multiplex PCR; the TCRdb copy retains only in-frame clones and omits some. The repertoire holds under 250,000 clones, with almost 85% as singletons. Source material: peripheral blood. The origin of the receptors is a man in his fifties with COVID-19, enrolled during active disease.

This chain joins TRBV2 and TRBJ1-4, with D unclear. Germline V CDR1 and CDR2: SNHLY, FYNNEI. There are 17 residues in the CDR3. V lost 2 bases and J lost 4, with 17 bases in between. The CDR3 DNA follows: TGTGCCAGCAGTGAATCTCGGGAGGGAAACCATAATGAAAAACTGTTTTTT. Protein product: CASSESREGNHNEKLFF.

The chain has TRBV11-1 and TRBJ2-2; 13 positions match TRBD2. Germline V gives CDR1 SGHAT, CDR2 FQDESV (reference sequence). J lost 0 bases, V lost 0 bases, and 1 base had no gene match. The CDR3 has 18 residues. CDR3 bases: TGTGCCAGCAGCTTAGCGACTAGCGGGGGGCCGAACACCGGGGAGCTGTTTTTT. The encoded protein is CASSLATSGGPNTGELFF.

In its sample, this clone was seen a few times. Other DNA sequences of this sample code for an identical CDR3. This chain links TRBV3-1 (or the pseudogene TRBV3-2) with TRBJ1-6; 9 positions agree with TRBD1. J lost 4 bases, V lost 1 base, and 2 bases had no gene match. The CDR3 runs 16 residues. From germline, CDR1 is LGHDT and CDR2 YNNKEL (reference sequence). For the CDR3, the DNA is TGTGCCAGCAGCCAAGCCGGGACAGGGTATAATTCACCCCTCCACTTT. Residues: CASSQAGTGYNSPLHF.

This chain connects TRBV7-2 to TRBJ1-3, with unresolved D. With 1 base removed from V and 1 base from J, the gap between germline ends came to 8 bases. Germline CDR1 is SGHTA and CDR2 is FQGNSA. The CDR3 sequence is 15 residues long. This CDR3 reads CASSLGRGSGNTIYF. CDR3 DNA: TGTGCCAGCAGCTTAGGACGGGGTTCTGGAAACACCATATATTTT.

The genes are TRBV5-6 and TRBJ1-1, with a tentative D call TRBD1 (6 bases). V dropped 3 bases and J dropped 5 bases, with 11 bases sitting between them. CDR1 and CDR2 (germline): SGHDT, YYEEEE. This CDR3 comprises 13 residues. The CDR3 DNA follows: TGTGCCAGCAGCTGGGGGCCGGGAACTGAAGCTTTCTTT. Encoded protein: CASSWGPGTEAFF.

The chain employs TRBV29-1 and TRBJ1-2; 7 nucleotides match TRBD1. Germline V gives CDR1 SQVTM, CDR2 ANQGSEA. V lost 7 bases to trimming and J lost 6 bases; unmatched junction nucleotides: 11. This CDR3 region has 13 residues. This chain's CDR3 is CSGVVGGGDGYTF. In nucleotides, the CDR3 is TGCAGCGGGGTAGTTGGAGGGGGCGATGGCTACACCTTC.

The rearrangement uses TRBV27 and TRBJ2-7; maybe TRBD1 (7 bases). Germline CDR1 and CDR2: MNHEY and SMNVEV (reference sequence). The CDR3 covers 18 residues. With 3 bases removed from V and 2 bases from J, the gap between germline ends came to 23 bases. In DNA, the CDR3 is TGTGCCAGCAGTTTCAGTAGAACCCAGGGGGGCGCAGCCTACGAGCAGTACTTC. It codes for CASSFSRTQGGAAYEQYF.

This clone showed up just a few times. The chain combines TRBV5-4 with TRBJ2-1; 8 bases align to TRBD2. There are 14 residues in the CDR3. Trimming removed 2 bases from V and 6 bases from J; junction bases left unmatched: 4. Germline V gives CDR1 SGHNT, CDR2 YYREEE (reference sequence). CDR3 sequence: CASSLSGTSNEQFF. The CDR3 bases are TGTGCCAGCAGCTTATCCGGGACTAGCAATGAGCAGTTCTTC.

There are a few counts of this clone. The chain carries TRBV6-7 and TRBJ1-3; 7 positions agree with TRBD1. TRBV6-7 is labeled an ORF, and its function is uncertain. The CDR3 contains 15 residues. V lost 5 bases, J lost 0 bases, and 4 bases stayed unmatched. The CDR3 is CASSKRTGSGNTIYF. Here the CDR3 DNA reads TGTGCCAGCAGTAAACGGACAGGCTCTGGAAACACCATATATTTT.

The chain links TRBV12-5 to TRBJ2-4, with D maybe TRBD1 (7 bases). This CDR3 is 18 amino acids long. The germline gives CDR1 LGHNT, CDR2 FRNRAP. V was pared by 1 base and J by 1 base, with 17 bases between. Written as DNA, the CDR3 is TGTGCTAGTGGTTTGGGGACCAGGGGGAGGTGGGCCAAAAACATTCAGTACTTC. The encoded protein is CASGLGTRGRWAKNIQYF. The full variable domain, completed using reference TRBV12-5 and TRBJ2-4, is DARVTQTPRHKVTEMGQEVTMRCQPILGHNTVFWYRQTMMQGLELLAYFRNRAPLDDSGMPKDRFSAEMPDATLATLKIQPSEPRDSAVYFCASGLGTRGRWAKNIQYFGAGTRLSVL.

The CDR3 DNA sequence: TGTGCCAGCTCACCAATGGGAGCTGGGGCCAACGTCCTGACTTTC. Translation gives CASSPMGAGANVLTF. The chain joins TRBV18 to TRBJ2-6; tentatively, D is TRBD2 (5 bases). The CDR3 sequence is 15 residues long. Trimming removed 2 bases from V and 2 bases from J, with 7 bases in between. Germline lookup yields CDR1 KGHSH and CDR2 LQKENI.

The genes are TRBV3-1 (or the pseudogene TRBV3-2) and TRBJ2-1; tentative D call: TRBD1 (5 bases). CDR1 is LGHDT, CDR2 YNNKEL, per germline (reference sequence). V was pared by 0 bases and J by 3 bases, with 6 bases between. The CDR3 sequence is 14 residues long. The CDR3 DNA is TGTGCCAGCAGCCAAGACCAGGGCTACAATGAGCAGTTCTTC. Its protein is CASSQDQGYNEQFF.

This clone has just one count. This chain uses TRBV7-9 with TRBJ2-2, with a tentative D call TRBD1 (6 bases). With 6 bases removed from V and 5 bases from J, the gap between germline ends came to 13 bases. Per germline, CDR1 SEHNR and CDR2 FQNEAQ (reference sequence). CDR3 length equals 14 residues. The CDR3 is CASRSLQGTGELFF. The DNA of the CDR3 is TGTGCCAGCAGGTCGTTACAGGGAACCGGGGAGCTGTTTTTT.

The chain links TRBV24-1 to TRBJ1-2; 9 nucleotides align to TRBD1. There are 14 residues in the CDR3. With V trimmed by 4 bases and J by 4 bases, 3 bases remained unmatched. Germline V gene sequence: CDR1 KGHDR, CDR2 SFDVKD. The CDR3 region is CATSDPDRGYGYTF. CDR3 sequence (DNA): TGTGCCACCAGTGACCCGGACAGGGGCTATGGCTACACCTTC.

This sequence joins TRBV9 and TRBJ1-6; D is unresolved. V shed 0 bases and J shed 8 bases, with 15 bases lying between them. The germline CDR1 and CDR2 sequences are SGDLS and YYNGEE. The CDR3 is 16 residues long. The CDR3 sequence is CASSVDVSLADSPLHF. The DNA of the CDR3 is TGTGCCAGCAGCGTAGACGTCTCCCTCGCAGATTCACCCCTCCACTTT. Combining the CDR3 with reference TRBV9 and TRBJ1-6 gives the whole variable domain DSGVTQTPKHLITATGQRVTLRCSPRSGDLSVYWYQQSLDQGLQFLIQYYNGEERAKGNILERFSAQQFPDLHSELNLSSLELGDSALYFCASSVDVSLADSPLHFGNGTRLTVT.

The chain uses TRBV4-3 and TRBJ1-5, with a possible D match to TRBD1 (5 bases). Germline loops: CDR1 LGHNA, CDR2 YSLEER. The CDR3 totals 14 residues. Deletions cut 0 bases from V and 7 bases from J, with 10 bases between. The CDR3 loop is CASSQEGGRQPQHF. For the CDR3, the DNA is TGCGCCAGCAGCCAAGAGGGGGGGAGGCAGCCCCAGCATTTT.

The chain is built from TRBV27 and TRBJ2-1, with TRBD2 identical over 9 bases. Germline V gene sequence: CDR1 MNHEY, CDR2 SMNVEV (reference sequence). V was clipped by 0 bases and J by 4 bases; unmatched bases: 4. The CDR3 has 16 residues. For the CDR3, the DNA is TGTGCCAGCAGTTTATCGGGACTAGCCATATACAATGAGCAGTTCTTC. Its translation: CASSLSGLAIYNEQFF.

CDR3 nucleotides: TGTGCCAGCTCTAGGACAGGGACGCAAGAGACCCAGTACTTC. This gives the protein CASSRTGTQETQYF. The J gene is TRBJ2-5, the V gene TRBV18; 8 bases fit TRBD1. V lost 6 bases, J lost 2 bases, and 5 bases stayed unmatched. Germline V CDR1 and CDR2: KGHSH, LQKENI. CDR3 size: 14 residues. Full variable domain (remainder filled in from reference TRBV18 and TRBJ2-5): NAGVMQNPRHLVRRRGQEARLRCSPMKGHSHVYWYRQLPEEGLKFMVYLQKENIIDESGMPKERFSAEFPKEGPSILRIQQVVRGDSAAYFCASSRTGTQETQYFGPGTRLLVL.

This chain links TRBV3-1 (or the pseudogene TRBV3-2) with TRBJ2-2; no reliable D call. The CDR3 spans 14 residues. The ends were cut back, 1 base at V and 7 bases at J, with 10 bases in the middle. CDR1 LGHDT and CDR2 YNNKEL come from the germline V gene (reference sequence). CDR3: CASSQAISLGELFF. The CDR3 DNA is TGTGCCAGCAGCCAAGCTATATCCCTCGGGGAGCTGTTTTTT.

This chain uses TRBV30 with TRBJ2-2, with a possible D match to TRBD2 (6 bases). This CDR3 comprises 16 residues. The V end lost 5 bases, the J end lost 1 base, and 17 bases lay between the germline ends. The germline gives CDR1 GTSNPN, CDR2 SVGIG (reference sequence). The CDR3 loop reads CAWRKKGTLNTGELFF. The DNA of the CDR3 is TGTGCCTGGCGGAAGAAGGGGACTCTGAACACCGGGGAGCTGTTTTTT.